The 18 T cell receptor beta chains reported below all come from one sample, sequenced in a study of T cells in Graves' hyperthyroidism and ophthalmopathy. Researchers amplified the TCR beta CDR3 regions from RNA transcripts. When the TCR CDR3 underwent first-round RT-PCR, the HTBI primer set was used. TCRdb re-called the multiplex PCR reads with MiXCR, one entry per CDR3 protein. The table lists about 360,000 distinct CDR3 sequences, 13% of them singletons. Input material: blood. The receptor set was obtained from a young woman with Graves' hyperthyroidism.

With regard to this clonotype: With a much larger clone just one base away, this may be a read error. CDR3 amino acids: CASSYAGRPTDTRYF. Here the CDR3 DNA reads TGTGCCAGCAGTTACGCAGGACGACCCACAGATACGCGGTATTTT. The chain has TRBV6-2 or TRBV6-3 and TRBJ2-3; no reliable D call. Per the germline V gene, CDR1 is MNHEY and CDR2 is SVGEGT. This CDR3 spans 15 amino acids.

In its sample, this clonotype was seen a few times. The rearrangement uses TRBV20-1 and TRBJ2-7; TRBD2 matches 12 bases. CDR1 and CDR2 from the germline V gene are DFQATT and SNEGSKA (reference sequence). The CDR3 totals 18 residues. V shed 1 base, J shed 1 base, and the junction held 11 bases outside the gene matches. The CDR3 nucleotides are TGCAGTGCTAGAGTTCGGACTAGCGGGACCCTTAAATCCTACGAGCAGTACTTC. Translating gives CSARVRTSGTLKSYEQYF.

This sequence joins TRBV12-3 or TRBV12-4 and TRBJ2-3; D might be TRBD2 (6 bases). This CDR3 is built from 16 residues. V lost 1 base, J lost 4 bases, and 15 bases lay in between. The CDR3 region is CASSLGVAAGSDTQYF. The CDR3 DNA reads TGTGCCAGCAGTTTAGGCGTGGCTGCGGGGTCAGATACGCAGTATTTT.

There are many counts of this clonotype. The CDR3 DNA reads TGTGCCAGCAGAAGACTAGCGGGGCCTGAGACCCAGTACTTC. Translation: CASRRLAGPETQYF. This chain connects TRBV3-1 to TRBJ2-5, with 11 bases matching TRBD2. This CDR3 has 14 residues. CDR1 LGHDT and CDR2 YNNKEL come from the germline V gene (reference sequence). The V gene end was trimmed by 6 bases and the J gene end by 5 bases; junction bases not matched to a gene: 5.

The V call is TRBV19, the J call TRBJ2-2, with 10 bases aligning to TRBD1. The germline CDR1 and CDR2 sequences are LNHDA and SQIVND (reference sequence). The V segment lost 7 bases and the J segment 5 bases; nucleotides outside the gene matches: 7. The CDR3 has 15 amino acids. Written as DNA, the CDR3 is TGTGCCAGTATAGAGGGACAGGGGATAACCGGGGAGCTGTTTTTT. It encodes CASIEGQGITGELFF.

CDR3 amino acids: CASSDRGEAYEQYF. CDR3 coding DNA: TGTGCCAGTAGCGACAGGGGGGAAGCCTACGAGCAGTACTTC. The chain joins TRBV19 to TRBJ2-7, with 9 bases lining up with TRBD1. The CDR3 totals 14 residues. V trimming: 6 bases; J trimming: 2 bases; junction bases outside the gene matches: 5. Per germline, CDR1 LNHDA and CDR2 SQIVND (reference sequence).

This clonotype was counted at least ten times. J is TRBJ1-5 and V is TRBV20-1; TRBD1 matches at 7 bases. The V gene end was trimmed by 6 bases and the J gene end by 0 bases; junction bases not matched to a gene: 14. Germline lookup yields CDR1 DFQATT and CDR2 SNEGSKA (reference sequence). There are 17 residues in the CDR3. CDR3 protein: CSALAPGTAYSNQPQHF. The CDR3 nucleotides are TGCAGTGCCTTAGCTCCCGGGACAGCTTATAGCAATCAGCCCCAGCATTTT.

This clonotype showed up many times. The chain employs TRBV10-1 and TRBJ2-7; 9 bases line up with TRBD2. Germline V lookup: CDR1 WNHNN, CDR2 SYGVQD (reference sequence). This CDR3 has 14 residues. V shed 6 bases, J shed 2 bases, and the junction held 5 bases outside the gene matches. This CDR3 is CASSPSGGPYEQYF. The DNA for the CDR3 is TGCGCCAGCAGCCCAAGCGGGGGGCCCTACGAGCAGTACTTC.

The rearrangement joins TRBV6-2 or TRBV6-3 to TRBJ1-6; D might be TRBD1 (6 bases). Trimming removed 9 bases at V and 10 bases at J, with 13 bases between. This CDR3 has 12 residues. Germline lookup yields CDR1 MNHEY and CDR2 SVGEGT. Here the CDR3 DNA reads TGTGCCAGTGGACAGTCCCCATCACCCCTCCACTTT. Protein sequence: CASGQSPSPLHF.

This clonotype was counted ten times or more. V gene TRBV7-9 combines with J gene TRBJ2-1; D is uncertain. The CDR3 extends over 12 amino acids. The germline CDR1 and CDR2 sequences are SEHNR and FQNEAQ (reference sequence). The germline V and J ends were trimmed by 5 bases and 9 bases, with 11 bases remaining between them. In DNA, the CDR3 is TGTGCCAGCAGCCTCGAAGGTGCTGAGCAGTTCTTC. Its translation: CASSLEGAEQFF.

At least ten counts were recorded for this clonotype. The chain uses TRBV30 and TRBJ2-3; D is possibly TRBD2 (6 bases). V lost 1 base and J lost 4, with 9 bases in between. CDR1 and CDR2 from the germline V gene are GTSNPN and SVGIG (reference sequence). The CDR3 extends over 13 amino acids. The CDR3 DNA sequence: TGTGCCTGGAGTGGGGACTTATCAGATACGCAGTATTTT. Its translation: CAWSGDLSDTQYF.

The chain combines TRBV9 with TRBJ2-1; 8 bases are shared with TRBD2. This CDR3 spans 17 amino acids. J was trimmed by 9 bases and V by 0 bases; bases with no gene match: 14. The germline gives CDR1 SGDLS, CDR2 YYNGEE. The CDR3 DNA reads TGTGCCAGCAGCGTAGGGGATAGCGGGGTCCCCGGTGGTGAGCAGTTCTTC. Translating gives CASSVGDSGVPGGEQFF.

In its sample, this clonotype was seen many times. The chain joins TRBV7-2 to TRBJ1-6; D ambiguous. Germline V gene sequence: CDR1 SGHTA, CDR2 FQGNSA. The ends were cut back, 4 bases at V and 8 bases at J, with 15 bases in the middle. The CDR3 covers 15 residues. DNA of the CDR3: TGTGCCAGCAGCTCGGACGGGCACCTCGATTCACCCCTCCACTTT. Encoded protein: CASSSDGHLDSPLHF.

The chain joins TRBV9 to TRBJ2-3; 7 bases match TRBD2. The CDR3 is 15 amino acids. V shed 5 bases and J 2 bases; nucleotides not matched to a gene: 8. CDR1 is SGDLS, CDR2 YYNGEE, per germline. This chain's CDR3 is CASRPRGDLTDTQYF. The CDR3 region has the DNA TGTGCCAGCAGACCACGGGGGGACCTCACAGATACGCAGTATTTT.

This clonotype appeared a few times. With a much larger clone just one base away, this may be a read error. The rearrangement joins TRBV11-3 to TRBJ2-1, with 14 bases matching TRBD2. Germline V gene lookup returns CDR1 SGHNT and CDR2 YENEEA. The CDR3 is 15 amino acids. V was pared by 6 bases and J by 8 bases, with 6 bases of the junction left unmatched. CDR3 in amino acids: CASSRGTSGSHEQFF. In DNA, the CDR3 is TGTGCCAGCAGTCGAGGGACTAGCGGGAGCCATGAGCAGTTCTTC. Full variable domain (outside the CDR3, taken from reference TRBV11-3 and TRBJ2-1): EAGVVQSPRYKIIEKKQPVAFWCNPISGHNTLYWYLQNLGQGPELLIRYENEEAVDDSQLPKDRFSAERLKGVDSTLKIQPAELGDSAVYLCASSRGTSGSHEQFFGPGTRLTVL.

Ten or more counts support this clonotype. The chain joins TRBV29-1 to TRBJ2-1, with D perhaps matching TRBD2 (6 bases). Germline CDR1 SQVTM, CDR2 ANQGSEA. V dropped 1 base and J dropped 6 bases, with 19 bases sitting between them. The length of the CDR3 is 16 residues. The CDR3 sequence: CSVEGGEPDWGNEQFF. The CDR3 nucleotides are TGCAGCGTTGAAGGGGGGGAACCTGACTGGGGCAATGAGCAGTTCTTC.

This clonotype was seen ten or more times. The rearrangement links TRBV12-3 or TRBV12-4 to TRBJ2-7; 7 nucleotides agree with TRBD2. V lost 9 bases and J lost 2; bases outside the gene matches: 10. The CDR3 runs to 14 residues. This CDR3 is CASGGDPQPYEQYF. The CDR3 DNA reads as TGTGCCAGTGGGGGGGATCCTCAGCCCTACGAGCAGTACTTC.

J is TRBJ2-3 and V is TRBV6-1, with D perhaps TRBD2 (7 bases). V was shortened by 10 bases and J by 4 bases, with 18 bases between the two germline ends. The CDR3 covers 14 residues. Germline-derived CDR1 and CDR2 are MNHNS and SASEGT. The CDR3 nucleotides are TGTGCCACCTCCTGGGGGGGCCAGGCAGATACGCAGTATTTT. Its protein is CATSWGGQADTQYF.